Following are 24 T cell receptor beta chains from one sample sequenced in a study of T cells after yellow fever vaccination. TCRdb reanalysed the 5' RACE reads using MiXCR and keeps one entry per CDR3 protein. The repertoire includes about 260,000 distinct CDR3 sequences, over 10% of them detected once, and 0.4% to 0.65% sits in the top ten. The sample in question was CD4+ T cells sorted from PBMCs, obtained 45 days after the yellow fever booster vaccination. The receptors derive from a young man who received the YFV17D yellow fever vaccine.

The CDR3: CASTGTSGKGEQFF. The CDR3 coding sequence is TGTGCCAGCACCGGGACTAGCGGGAAGGGTGAGCAGTTCTTC. V and J are TRBV5-4 and TRBJ2-1; 13 positions match TRBD2. V dropped 6 bases and J dropped 9; count of bases not matched to a gene: 6. CDR1 and CDR2 (germline): SGHNT, YYREEE (reference sequence). The CDR3 runs 14 residues.

This clonotype occurred a few times. This chain uses TRBV7-2 with TRBJ2-5; TRBD2 matches 12 bases. The CDR3 contains 15 residues. Germline V gene data show CDR1 as SGHTA and CDR2 as FQGNSA. The V gene end was trimmed by 4 bases and the J gene end by 4 bases; junction bases not matched to a gene: 4. The CDR3 DNA sequence: TGTGCCAGCAGCTACTCGGGACTAGCGGGAGAGACCCAGTACTTC. Translating gives CASSYSGLAGETQYF.

This clonotype was picked up a small number of times. The CDR3 sequence: CASSPVMGETQYF. The CDR3 DNA reads as TGCGCCAGCAGCCCCGTCATGGGAGAGACCCAGTACTTC. The chain links TRBV5-1 to TRBJ2-5; D ambiguous. Trimming left V 4 bases short and J 4 bases short, with 11 bases between. There are 13 residues in the CDR3. Germline CDR1 and CDR2: SGHRS and YFSETQ.

This clonotype was observed a handful of times. J is TRBJ2-4 and V is TRBV5-5, with no clear D. Germline values: CDR1 SGHKS, CDR2 YYEKEE (reference sequence). The length of the CDR3 is 13 residues. The germline V and J ends were trimmed by 4 bases and 5 bases, with 10 bases remaining between them. The CDR3 here is CASSVGRENIQYF. The DNA for the CDR3 is TGTGCCAGCAGCGTCGGCCGTGAAAACATTCAGTACTTC.

This clonotype was counted a few times. The V call is TRBV19, the J call TRBJ2-7; D ambiguous. Trimming removed 7 bases from V and 0 bases from J, with 13 bases in between. CDR3 size: 14 residues. Germline CDR1 LNHDA, CDR2 SQIVND (reference sequence). The CDR3 protein is CASTPDPSSYEQYF. In DNA form, the CDR3 reads TGTGCCAGTACCCCGGACCCTAGCTCCTACGAGCAGTACTTC. The complete variable domain, with remaining parts taken from reference TRBV19 and TRBJ2-7, reads DGGITQSPKYLFRKEGQNVTLSCEQNLNHDAMYWYRQDPGQGLRLIYYSQIVNDFQKGDIAEGYSVSREKKESFPLTVTSAQKNPTAFYLCASTPDPSSYEQYFGPGTRLTVT.

V and J are TRBV10-3 and TRBJ2-3; 8 nucleotides agree with TRBD2. This CDR3 has 14 residues. After removal of 6 bases from V and 5 bases from J, the junction contained 7 bases not matched to a gene. Germline V gives CDR1 ENHRY, CDR2 SYGVKD. CDR3 in amino acids: CAISDSGKGDTQYF. DNA for the CDR3: TGTGCCATCAGCGATAGCGGGAAGGGAGATACGCAGTATTTT.

V and J are TRBV7-6 and TRBJ2-7, with 10 positions matching TRBD2. With V trimmed by 4 bases and J by 4 bases, 7 bases remained unmatched. The CDR3 contains 15 residues. CDR1 SGHVS and CDR2 FNYEAQ come from the germline V gene. The CDR3 sequence: CASSSWASGRYEQYF. The CDR3 DNA follows: TGTGCCAGCAGCTCCTGGGCTAGCGGGAGATACGAGCAGTACTTC.

This clonotype was observed a handful of times. The rearrangement links TRBV28 to TRBJ2-5; D unclear. Germline V lookup: CDR1 MDHEN, CDR2 SYDVKM. The CDR3 has 13 residues. The V gene lost 7 bases and the J gene lost 2 bases, with 11 bases spanning the gap. CDR3 DNA: TGTGCCAGCACGAAAGGGATACAAGAGACCCAGTACTTC. It is translated as CASTKGIQETQYF.

This clonotype has more than one count but fewer than ten. The chain combines TRBV29-1 with TRBJ2-2; 8 bases are a match to TRBD1. Germline CDR1 is SQVTM and CDR2 is ANQGSEA. The CDR3 covers 14 residues. V lost 5 bases, J lost 3 bases, and 5 bases stayed unmatched. The CDR3 DNA follows: TGCAGCGTTCCCGGGACAGGTTACACCGGGGAGCTGTTTTTT. It encodes CSVPGTGYTGELFF.

This clonotype was seen a handful of times. The chain combines TRBV20-1 with TRBJ2-7, with 7 positions matching TRBD2. The germline gives CDR1 DFQATT, CDR2 SNEGSKA (reference sequence). V was pared by 2 bases and J by 7 bases, with 11 bases of the junction left unmatched. The CDR3 runs 14 residues. Written as DNA, the CDR3 is TGCAGTGCTAGACGTCAGCGGGAAGGAGGGGAGCAGTACTTC. Its protein is CSARRQREGGEQYF.

This clonotype was picked up a small number of times. The chain combines TRBV6-1 with TRBJ1-4, with D perhaps matching TRBD1 (6 bases). V lost 6 bases, J lost 8 bases, and 16 bases lay in between. The CDR3 runs to 14 residues. CDR1 is MNHNS and CDR2 is SASEGT in the germline V gene. This chain's CDR3 is CASSDYLRGEKLFF. DNA of the CDR3: TGTGCCAGCAGCGACTACCTGAGGGGGGAAAAACTGTTTTTT.

This rearrangement joins TRBV9 to TRBJ1-6, with TRBD1 identical over 7 bases. The CDR3 is made up of 13 amino acids. From germline, CDR1 is SGDLS and CDR2 YYNGEE. V was pared by 3 bases and J by 8 bases, with 2 bases of the junction left unmatched. The chain's CDR3 is CASSGTGDSPLHF. CDR3 coding DNA: TGTGCCAGCAGCGGAACAGGGGATTCACCCCTCCACTTT.

The chain employs TRBV7-7 and TRBJ2-2; D gene uncertain. Germline-derived CDR1 and CDR2 are SSHAT and FNYEAQ (reference sequence). Trimming pared 4 bases from V and 5 bases from J, leaving 11 bases between. CDR3 length: 14 amino acids. CDR3 sequence: CASSSLIGTGELFF. DNA of the CDR3: TGTGCCAGCAGCTCCCTGATCGGTACCGGGGAGCTGTTTTTT.

The genes are TRBV14 and TRBJ2-5, with unresolved D. V shed 4 bases and J shed 7 bases, with 13 bases lying between them. Germline lookup yields CDR1 SGHDN and CDR2 FVKESK. This CDR3 has 13 amino acids. CDR3 DNA sequence: TGTGCCAGCAGCCTGAACAAGCTAGGGACCCAGTACTTC. Amino acid sequence: CASSLNKLGTQYF.

This clonotype was counted only a few times. This chain joins TRBV20-1 and TRBJ2-5, with 8 bases lining up with TRBD1. V was clipped by 0 bases and J by 9 bases; unmatched bases: 12. The CDR3 extends over 15 amino acids. CDR1 is DFQATT, CDR2 SNEGSKA, per germline (reference sequence). The CDR3: CSARDLVSGGEAQYF. CDR3 sequence (DNA): TGCAGTGCTAGAGATCTCGTGTCAGGGGGCGAGGCCCAGTACTTC.

The chain uses TRBV27 and TRBJ2-2; possibly TRBD1 for D (5 bases). CDR3 length: 13 amino acids. V was shortened by 3 bases and J by 6 bases, with 8 bases between the two germline ends. CDR1 MNHEY and CDR2 SMNVEV come from the germline V gene (reference sequence). As DNA, the CDR3 is TGTGCCAGCAGTTTCCTCAGGGCCGGGGAGCTGTTTTTT. This gives the protein CASSFLRAGELFF.

V gene TRBV20-1 combines with J gene TRBJ2-3; D perhaps matches TRBD2 (6 bases). Per the germline V gene, CDR1 is DFQATT and CDR2 is SNEGSKA (reference sequence). The length of the CDR3 is 14 residues. V lost 6 bases and J lost 2, with 15 bases in between. The CDR3 DNA is TGCAGTGCCTTGGGGGGTAGCACCACAGATACGCAGTATTTT. Its translation: CSALGGSTTDTQYF.

This clonotype was observed a few times. V usage is TRBV20-1 and J usage is TRBJ2-1; D gene ambiguous. The CDR3 extends over 13 amino acids. The germline V gene has CDR1 DFQATT and CDR2 SNEGSKA (reference sequence). V gave up 1 base and J gave up 9 bases, with 13 bases separating them. The CDR3 is CSARARPRGEQFF. CDR3 bases: TGCAGTGCTAGAGCTAGACCTCGTGGTGAGCAGTTCTTC.

This clonotype was seen more than once but under ten times. The chain carries TRBV7-2 and TRBJ2-7; maybe TRBD1 (7 bases). The CDR3 has 14 residues. V shed 5 bases and J shed 2 bases, with 13 bases lying between them. Germline CDR1 SGHTA, CDR2 FQGNSA. CDR3 nucleotide sequence: TGTGCCAGCAGCAGACAGGGACTCCCCTACGAGCAGTACTTC. The encoded protein is CASSRQGLPYEQYF.

This chain links TRBV12-3 or TRBV12-4 with TRBJ1-5; 7 bases line up with TRBD1. Germline trimming cut 3 bases from V and 0 bases from J; bases unmatched to any gene: 11. The CDR3 is 18 amino acids. CDR3 nucleotides: TGTGCCAGCAGTTTCTCCTACAGGGGTCTTAGTAGCAATCAGCCCCAGCATTTT. Encoded protein: CASSFSYRGLSSNQPQHF.

This clonotype was counted between two and nine times. This chain connects TRBV7-9 to TRBJ2-1, with 7 bases that match TRBD2. The V segment lost 5 bases and the J segment 8 bases; nucleotides outside the gene matches: 9. CDR1 and CDR2 (germline): SEHNR, FQNEAQ (reference sequence). This CDR3 contains 14 residues. In nucleotides, the CDR3 is TGTGCCAGCAGCAACTGGGACTACCCCGATGAGCAGTTCTTC. This sequence encodes CASSNWDYPDEQFF.

Only a few counts were recorded for this clonotype. V usage is TRBV10-3 and J usage is TRBJ2-3; 8 positions agree with TRBD1. CDR1 and CDR2 from the germline V gene are ENHRY and SYGVKD. Unmatched junction bases numbered 4, after V lost 6 bases and J lost 2 bases. This CDR3 region has 14 residues. The DNA for the CDR3 is TGTGCCATCAGGGACAGGGTTTCCACAGATACGCAGTATTTT. Its protein product is CAIRDRVSTDTQYF.

The genes are TRBV29-1 and TRBJ2-1, with D uncertain. V dropped 3 bases and J dropped 3 bases, with 9 bases sitting between them. Per the germline V gene, CDR1 is SQVTM and CDR2 is ANQGSEA. This CDR3 region has 13 residues. This chain's CDR3 is CSVDETDYNEQFF. The CDR3 region has the DNA TGCAGCGTTGACGAGACGGACTACAATGAGCAGTTCTTC.

V usage is TRBV7-9 and J usage is TRBJ2-3; D is uncertain. CDR1 is SEHNR and CDR2 is FQNEAQ in the germline V gene (reference sequence). The CDR3 extends over 13 amino acids. V was clipped by 8 bases and J by 2 bases, with 11 bases between them. CDR3 sequence: CASLDRTTDTQYF. The CDR3 DNA sequence: TGTGCCAGCTTGGATCGGACCACAGATACGCAGTATTTT.